Below, one T cell receptor (beta chain) is given with its context. Methods used by the authors: Amplifying reference gene primers gave estimates of nucleated cell counts. Profiled with immunoSEQ multiplex PCR; TCRdb holds only in-frame clones, not every one. Clone size and the V and J calls come from that table; the DNA yielded D and trimming. The sample records roughly 200,000 clones, around 86% being singletons. This record comes from a study of blood T cell repertoires in COVID-19. Study in general: Italy, Spain and the United States were the sources of the convalescent and acute COVID-19 samples. PBMCs, B-cell-depleted T cells, or T cells provided the cDNA or gDNA that made up the material.

CDR1 MDHEN and CDR2 SYDVKM come from the germline V gene. The CDR3 is 14 residues long. Trimming left V 5 bases short and J 2 bases short, with 13 bases between. Cohorts were determined from participant-reported clinical history. Sample: PBMCs or T cells enriched from blood (not recorded which). V and J are TRBV28 and TRBJ2-7; tentative D call: TRBD1 (6 bases). The receptor comes from a woman aged 35 to 49 with acute COVID-19. The CDR3 protein is CASSPRGPPYEQYF. In nucleotides, the CDR3 is TGTGCCAGCAGTCCCAGGGGTCCCCCCTACGAGCAGTACTTC.